The clone carrying this T cell receptor beta chain has ten or more counts. Its specificity is unknown. TCRdb used MiXCR to reprocess the reads, holding one entry per CDR3 protein. The sample shows some 940,000 distinct CDR3 sequences, approximately 31% of them seen only once. These data belong to a study of T cell repertoires in cytomegalovirus infection. Study overall: Indicated by public TCR beta signatures were CMV infection and matching HLA type. Study conclusions and caveats: Cumulative frequency (of public TCR beta family members) identified carriers of CMV plus the relevant HLA. Ex vivo, HLA-C-restricted CMV-specific TCR beta clonotypes prevailed over the rest of the response.

V gave up 0 bases and J gave up 1 base, with 7 bases separating them. Germline lookup yields CDR1 SGHTA and CDR2 FQGNSA. This CDR3 is 15 amino acids long. The rearrangement joins TRBV7-2 to TRBJ2-1; D gene unclear. Sequenced here: cultured CD8+ T cells from PBMCs, sampled from culture after CMV antigen stimulation. This TCR derives from a human donor in good health (CMV status not recorded). Some clones in this sample may be carry-over from other donors' samples. The CDR3 sequence: CASSLAPVSYNEQFF. In nucleotides, the CDR3 is TGTGCCAGCAGCTTAGCTCCGGTATCCTACAATGAGCAGTTCTTC.